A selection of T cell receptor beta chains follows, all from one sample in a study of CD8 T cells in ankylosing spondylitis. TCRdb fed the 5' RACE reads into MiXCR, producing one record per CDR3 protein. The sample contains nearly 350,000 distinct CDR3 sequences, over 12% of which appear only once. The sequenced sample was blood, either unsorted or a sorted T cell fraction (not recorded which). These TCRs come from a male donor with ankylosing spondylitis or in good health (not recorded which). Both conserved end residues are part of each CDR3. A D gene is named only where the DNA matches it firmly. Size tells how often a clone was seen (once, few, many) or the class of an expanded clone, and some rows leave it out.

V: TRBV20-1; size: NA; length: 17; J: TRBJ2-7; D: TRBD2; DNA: TGCAGTGCTAGAGATTCACTCGCGGGGGGGAACTCCTACGAGCAGTACTTC; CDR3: CSARDSLAGGNSYEQYF
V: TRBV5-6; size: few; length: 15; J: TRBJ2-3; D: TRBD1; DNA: TGTGCCAGCAGGGGACAGGGGGCCCCCACAGATACGCAGTATTTT; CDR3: CASRGQGAPTDTQYF
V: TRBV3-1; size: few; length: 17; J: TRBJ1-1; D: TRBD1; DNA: TGTGCCAGCAGCCCCCGGGACAGGGGGCTTAGGAACACTGAAGCTTTCTTT; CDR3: CASSPRDRGLRNTEAFF
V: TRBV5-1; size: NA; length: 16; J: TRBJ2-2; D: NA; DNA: TGCGCCAGCAGCTTAGTGATCCAGCGGTACACCGGGGAGCTGTTTTTT; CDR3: CASSLVIQRYTGELFF
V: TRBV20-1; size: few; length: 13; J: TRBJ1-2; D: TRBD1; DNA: TGCAGTGCTGGAGGACAGGGTATCTATGGCTACACCTTC; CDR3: CSAGGQGIYGYTF
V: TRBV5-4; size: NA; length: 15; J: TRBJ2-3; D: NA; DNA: TGTGCCAGCAGCTTCTTGGGCGACGGGACAGATACGCAGTATTTT; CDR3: CASSFLGDGTDTQYF
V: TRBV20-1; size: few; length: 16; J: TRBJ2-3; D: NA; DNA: TGCAGTGCTAGAGATCTTCAGGGTGGAGTCACAGATACGCAGTATTTT; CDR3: CSARDLQGGVTDTQYF
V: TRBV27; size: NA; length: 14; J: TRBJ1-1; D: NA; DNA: TGTGCCAGCAGTTTCGAAGGAGTTCATACTGAAGCTTTCTTT; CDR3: CASSFEGVHTEAFF
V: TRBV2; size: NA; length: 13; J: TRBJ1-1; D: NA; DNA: TGTGCCAGCAGTGAGCCCTTGAATCTCTTGGCTTTCTTT; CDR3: CASSEPLNLLAFF
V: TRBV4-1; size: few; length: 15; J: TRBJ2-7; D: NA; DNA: TGCGCCAGCAGCCAAACAACAGGGTCCCCCTACGAGCAGTACTTC; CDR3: CASSQTTGSPYEQYF
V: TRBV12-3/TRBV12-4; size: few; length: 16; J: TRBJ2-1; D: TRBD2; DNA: TGTGCCAGCAGTTTGCTGGGACTAGCGGGGAACAATGAGCAGTTCTTC; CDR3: CASSLLGLAGNNEQFF
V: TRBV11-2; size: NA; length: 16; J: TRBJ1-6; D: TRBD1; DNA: TGTGCCAGCAGCTTGGGACAGGGTACGGGCAATTCACCCCTCCACTTT; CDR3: CASSLGQGTGNSPLHF
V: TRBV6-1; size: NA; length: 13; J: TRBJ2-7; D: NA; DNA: TGTGCCAGCAGTGAAGCGCTCAGGGGCGAGCAGTACTTC; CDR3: CASSEALRGEQYF
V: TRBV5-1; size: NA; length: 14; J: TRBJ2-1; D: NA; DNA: TGCGCCAGCAGCCCGGGACCGGGGAACAATGAGCAGTTCTTC; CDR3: CASSPGPGNNEQFF
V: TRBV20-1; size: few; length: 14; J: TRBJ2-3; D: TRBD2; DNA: TGCAGTGCTAGCTCACTAGCGGGGGAGAATACGCAGTATTTT; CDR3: CSASSLAGENTQYF
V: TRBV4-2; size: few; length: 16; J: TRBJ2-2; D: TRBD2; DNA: TGTGCCAGCAGCCAAGATCCTAGCGGGGGGGCCGGGGAGCTGTTTTTT; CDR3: CASSQDPSGGAGELFF
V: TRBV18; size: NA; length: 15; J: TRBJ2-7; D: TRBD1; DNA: TGTGCCAGCTCACCACTTGGGACAGGGTGGAGCGAGCAGTACTTC; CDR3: CASSPLGTGWSEQYF
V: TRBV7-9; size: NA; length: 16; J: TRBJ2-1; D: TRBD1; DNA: TGTGCCAGCAGCGAGAGGGGACAGGGGGGTGGCGATGAGCAGTTCTTC; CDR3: CASSERGQGGGDEQFF
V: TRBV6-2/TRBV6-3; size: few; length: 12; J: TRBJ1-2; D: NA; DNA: TGTGCCAGCCTTACACCTCCCTATGGCTACACCTTC; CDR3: CASLTPPYGYTF
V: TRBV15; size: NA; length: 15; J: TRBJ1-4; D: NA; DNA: TGTGCCACCAGCAGAGAGTCAGGGCTGAATGAAAAACTGTTTTTT; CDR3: CATSRESGLNEKLFF